A single T cell receptor beta chain is shown here with its context. V was cut by 2 bases and J by 8 bases, with 9 bases left in between. The CDR3 covers 12 residues. Germline CDR1 MNHNY, CDR2 SVGAGI (reference sequence). Amplified TCR beta CDR3 regions came from RNA transcripts. In the first-round RT-PCR of the TCR CDR3, the HTBI primer set was used. Each CDR3 protein gets one entry after TCRdb re-called the multiplex PCR reads with MiXCR. The sample includes 550,000 to 700,000 distinct CDR3 sequences, about half of them seen just once. This entry comes from a study of T cells in Graves' hyperthyroidism and ophthalmopathy.

Sequencing was carried out using peripheral blood or thyroid tissue (not recorded which). The TCR comes from an adult woman with Graves' disease, either hyperthyroidism or ophthalmopathy (not recorded which). This rearrangement joins TRBV6-6 to TRBJ2-5; D is unclear. CDR3 sequence (DNA): TGTGCCAGCAGTTACGAAATTTCTACCCAGTACTTC. It encodes CASSYEISTQYF.